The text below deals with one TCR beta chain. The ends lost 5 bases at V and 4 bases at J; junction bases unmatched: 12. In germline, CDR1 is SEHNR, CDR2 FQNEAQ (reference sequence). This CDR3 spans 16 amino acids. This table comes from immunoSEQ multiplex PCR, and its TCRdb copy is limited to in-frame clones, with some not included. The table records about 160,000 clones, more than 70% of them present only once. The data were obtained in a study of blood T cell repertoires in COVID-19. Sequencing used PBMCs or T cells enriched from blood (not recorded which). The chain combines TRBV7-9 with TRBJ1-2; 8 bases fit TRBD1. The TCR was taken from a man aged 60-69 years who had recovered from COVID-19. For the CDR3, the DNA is TGTGCCAGCAGCCCCCCTCTATTGACAGGGGTCTATGGCTACACCTTC. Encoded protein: CASSPPLLTGVYGYTF.